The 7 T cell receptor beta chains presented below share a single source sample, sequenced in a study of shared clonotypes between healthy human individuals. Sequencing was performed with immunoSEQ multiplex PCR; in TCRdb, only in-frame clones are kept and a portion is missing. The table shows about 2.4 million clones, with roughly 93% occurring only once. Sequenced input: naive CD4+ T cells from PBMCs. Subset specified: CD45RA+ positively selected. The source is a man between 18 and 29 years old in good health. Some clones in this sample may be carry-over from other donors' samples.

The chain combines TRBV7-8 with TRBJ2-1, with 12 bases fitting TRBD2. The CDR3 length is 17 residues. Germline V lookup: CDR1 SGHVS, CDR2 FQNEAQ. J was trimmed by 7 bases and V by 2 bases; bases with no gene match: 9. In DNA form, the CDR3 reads TGTGCCAGCAGCTTATTCTCGCGACTAGCGGGAGTGAATGAGCAGTTCTTC. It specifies CASSLFSRLAGVNEQFF.

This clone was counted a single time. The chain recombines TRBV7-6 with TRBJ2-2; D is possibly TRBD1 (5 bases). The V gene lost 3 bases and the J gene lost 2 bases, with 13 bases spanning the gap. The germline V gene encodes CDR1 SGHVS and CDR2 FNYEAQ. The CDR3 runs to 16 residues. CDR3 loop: CASSFGQGFNTGELFF. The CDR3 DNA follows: TGTGCCAGCAGCTTTGGGCAGGGCTTTAACACCGGGGAGCTGTTTTTT.

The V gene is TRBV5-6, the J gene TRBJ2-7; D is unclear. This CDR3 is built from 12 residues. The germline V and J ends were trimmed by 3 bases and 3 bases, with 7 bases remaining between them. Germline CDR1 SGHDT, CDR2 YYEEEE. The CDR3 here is CASSSWDYEQYF. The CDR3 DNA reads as TGTGCCAGCAGCTCTTGGGACTACGAGCAGTACTTC.

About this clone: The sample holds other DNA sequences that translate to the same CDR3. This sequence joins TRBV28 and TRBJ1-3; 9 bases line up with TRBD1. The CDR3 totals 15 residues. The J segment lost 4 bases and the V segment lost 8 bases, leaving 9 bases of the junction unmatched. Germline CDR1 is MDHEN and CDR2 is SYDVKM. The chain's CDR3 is CASSSGQGRGNTIYF. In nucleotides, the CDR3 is TGTGCCAGCTCATCAGGACAGGGGAGAGGAAACACCATATATTTT.

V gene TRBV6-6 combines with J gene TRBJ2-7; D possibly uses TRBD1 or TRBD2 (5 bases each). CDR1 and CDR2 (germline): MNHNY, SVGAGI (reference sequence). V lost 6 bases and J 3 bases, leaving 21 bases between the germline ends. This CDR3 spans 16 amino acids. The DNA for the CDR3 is TGTGCCAGCAGCCAAATGGTGGGGGTTGGGAACTACGAGCAGTACTTC. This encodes CASSQMVGVGNYEQYF.

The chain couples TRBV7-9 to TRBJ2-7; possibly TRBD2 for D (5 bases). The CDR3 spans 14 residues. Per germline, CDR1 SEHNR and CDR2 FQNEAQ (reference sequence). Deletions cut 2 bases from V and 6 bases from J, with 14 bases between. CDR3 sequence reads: CASSLPLALAEQYF. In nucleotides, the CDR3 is TGTGCCAGCAGCTTACCCCTAGCCCTAGCCGAGCAGTACTTC.

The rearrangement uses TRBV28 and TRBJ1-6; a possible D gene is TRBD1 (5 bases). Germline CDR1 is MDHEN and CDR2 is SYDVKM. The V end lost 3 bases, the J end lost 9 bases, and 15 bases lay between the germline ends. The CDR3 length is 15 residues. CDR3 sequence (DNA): TGTGCCAGCAGTTTTGTAGCCCCGGGGGTTTCACCCCTCCACTTT. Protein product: CASSFVAPGVSPLHF.